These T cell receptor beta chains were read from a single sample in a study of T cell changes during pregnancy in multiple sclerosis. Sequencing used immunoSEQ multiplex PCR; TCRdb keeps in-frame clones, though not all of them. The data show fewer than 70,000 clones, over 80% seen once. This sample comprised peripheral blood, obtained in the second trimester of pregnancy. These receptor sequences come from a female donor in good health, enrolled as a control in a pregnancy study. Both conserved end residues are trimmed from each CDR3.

ASSSISDRGHEKLF,14,TRBJ1-4,TRBV28
ASSLLGQNSYEQY,13,TRBJ2-7,TRBV7-2
ASSPYRRSSSYNSPLH,16,TRBJ1-6,TRBV27
ASSLGLAKNIQY,12,TRBJ2-4,TRBV6-1
ASRRQTGGIYEQY,13,TRBJ2-7,TRBV6-6
ASSQDRGDRVAF,12,TRBJ1-1,TRBV4-3
ATGLRGGQGSAQY,13,TRBJ2-3,TRBV19
ASSLNEDFC,9,TRBJ2-7,TRBV28
ASRRRGSTGGFSEKLF,16,TRBJ1-4,TRBV28
ASSQGLAGETYEQY,14,TRBJ2-7,TRBV4-3
ASSEAQGGGDYGYT,14,TRBJ1-2,TRBV6-1
ASSPRPGQGIIDYGYT,16,TRBJ1-2,TRBV5-1
ASSFSGYSYEQY,12,TRBJ2-7,TRBV27
ASSYSPAGGYEQY,13,TRBJ2-7,TRBV6-6
ASSLGQLYEQY,11,TRBJ2-7,TRBV11-3
ASSISAGYLEKLF,13,TRBJ1-4,TRBV19
ASSPPGTNEQF,11,TRBJ2-1,TRBV7-3
ASSLQGPQGSPLH,13,TRBJ1-6,TRBV11-1
ASSIGTSMREEQF,13,TRBJ2-1,TRBV7-9
ASSWGLGGNQPQH,13,TRBJ1-5,TRBV6-5
AISGTGTGGAGYGYT,15,TRBJ1-2,TRBV10-3
ASSDSTLAGGHEQF,14,TRBJ2-1,TRBV6-4
ASSPGTSGRELF,12,TRBJ2-2,TRBV2
ASSFISGSSYNEQF,14,TRBJ2-1,TRBV27
ASSYSPGLLNS,11,TRBJ2-3,TRBV6-5
ASSFRGIYYEQY,12,TRBJ2-7,TRBV13
ASSVGQGAPGYGYT,14,TRBJ1-2,TRBV9
ATGRTNEETQY,11,TRBJ2-5,TRBV15
ASSLSTSSHENYGYT,15,TRBJ1-2,TRBV5-5
ASSSRTSGDTQY,12,TRBJ2-3,TRBV9
ASSSDLQGVIPDTQY,15,TRBJ2-3,TRBV7-2
ASSSLALEGGRSYNEQF,17,TRBJ2-1,TRBV11-2
ASSYPQTGELF,11,TRBJ2-2,TRBV28
ASSQASGTSGTSEQF,15,TRBJ2-1,TRBV10-2
ASKDRDRDEQF,11,TRBJ2-1,TRBV19
AISVASNYGYT,11,TRBJ1-2,TRBV10-3
ASSLGANGYEQY,12,TRBJ2-7,TRBV6-6
ASSRSGGGGNEQF,13,TRBJ2-1,TRBV7-6
AFRAYEQY,8,TRBJ2-7,TRBV29-1
ASSSWGRALREKLF,14,TRBJ1-4,TRBV7-9
ASSETENTNYGYT,13,TRBJ1-2,TRBV2